Listed below are T cell receptor beta chains from one sample, sequenced in a study of shared clonotypes between healthy human individuals. Generated by immunoSEQ multiplex PCR, the TCRdb table keeps only in-frame clones and is missing some. The table includes 2 million to 3 million clones, more than 85% detected once. Sequenced sample: naive CD4+ T cells from PBMCs. The receptors were gathered from a man aged 18-30 years in good health. Some clones in this sample may be carry-over from other donors' samples. Both conserved end residues are part of each CDR3. D genes are given only for firm matches. Expanded clones get a size class; other rows say once, few or many, or leave the size out.

cdr3_nt cdr3_aa v_call d_call j_call clone_size
TGTGCCAGCAGTGTTAACCGGGACAGGGGGCGAGAAGACCTGGGAACTGAAGCTTTCTTT CASSVNRDRGREDLGTEAFF TRBV2 TRBD1 TRBJ1-1 NA
TGTGCCATCAGTGACCTGCTTATCTCCATCAGCTACACCTTC CAISDLLISISYTF TRBV10-3 NA TRBJ1-2 few
TGCGCCAGCAGCCAAGATGGGGGTAGCGGGAGGCCCGGGTCCTACAATGAGCAGTTCTTC CASSQDGGSGRPGSYNEQFF TRBV4-3 TRBD2 TRBJ2-1 NA
TGTGCCAGCAGCAACCGGGACAGACCCTACGAGCAGTACTTC CASSNRDRPYEQYF TRBV11-2 TRBD1 TRBJ2-7 NA
TGTGCCAGCAGCGTAGGCCTAGTAGAGACCCAGTACTTC CASSVGLVETQYF TRBV9 NA TRBJ2-5 NA
TGTGCCAGCAGTGCAATGATACGACGGTACACGTCCTACGAGCAGTACTTC CASSAMIRRYTSYEQYF TRBV6-1 NA TRBJ2-7 NA
TGTGCCAGCAGCAACCCCACAGATACGCAGTATTTT CASSNPTDTQYF TRBV7-2 NA TRBJ2-3 NA
TGCAGCGTTGAAGTCTCCTCTGGAAACACCATATATTTT CSVEVSSGNTIYF TRBV29-1 NA TRBJ1-3 NA
TGTGCCAGCAGCGTAGGTCGGAGCGAGCAGTACTTC CASSVGRSEQYF TRBV9 NA TRBJ2-7 NA
TGTGCCAGTAGTCGGACAGGTGGGTACACTGAAGCTTTCTTT CASSRTGGYTEAFF TRBV19 TRBD1 TRBJ1-1 NA
TGTGCCAGCATGGCGGGAGATACGCAGTATTTT CASMAGDTQYF TRBV28 NA TRBJ2-3 NA
TGTGCCAGCCGACCGCCTTGGGGTGGCTACACCTTC CASRPPWGGYTF TRBV4-2 NA TRBJ1-2 once
TGTGCCAGTAGTATAGGACTGAACTCGGGAGAGACCCAGTACTTC CASSIGLNSGETQYF TRBV19 NA TRBJ2-5 NA
TGCGCCAGCAATGTGGACAGGGTGCTGGGTGGCTACACCTTC CASNVDRVLGGYTF TRBV10-2 TRBD1 TRBJ1-2 NA
TGTGCCAGCAGCTTAGGCGGACATAACACTGAAGCTTTCTTT CASSLGGHNTEAFF TRBV7-9 NA TRBJ1-1 NA
TGCAGCGTTGAAGATTGGGGACAGGGGAGCTCCTACGAGCAGTACTTC CSVEDWGQGSSYEQYF TRBV29-1 TRBD1 TRBJ2-7 NA
TGTGCCAGTAAAGCGGGGCCCCAACCCTACGAGCAGTACTTC CASKAGPQPYEQYF TRBV6-5 TRBD2 TRBJ2-7 NA
TGTGCCAGCAGCTTAGACGGGAATCAGCCCCAGCATTTT CASSLDGNQPQHF TRBV7-2 NA TRBJ1-5 once
TGTGCCAGCAGCTTAGCCCCATTAGATGTGCAGTACTTC CASSLAPLDVQYF TRBV13 NA TRBJ2-7 NA
TGTGCCAGCAGTTTTGGGCAGGGGGCCCAGACCCAGTACTTC CASSFGQGAQTQYF TRBV27 TRBD1 TRBJ2-5 few
TGTGCCAGCAGTCCCTTGGGACAGGGGTTAGCTGGGGCCAACGTCCTGACTTTC CASSPLGQGLAGANVLTF TRBV28 TRBD1 TRBJ2-6 NA
TGTGCCAGTAGTATAACATCCGGGTTTGGCAATCAGCCCCAGCATTTT CASSITSGFGNQPQHF TRBV19 NA TRBJ1-5 NA
TGTGCCAGCAGCTTAACGAGGCAGGGACCGAACACTGAAGCTTTCTTT CASSLTRQGPNTEAFF TRBV7-3 NA TRBJ1-1 NA
TGTGCCAGCAGCCCCTTTAATGAGCAGTACTTC CASSPFNEQYF TRBV11-2 NA TRBJ2-7 NA
TGTGCCAGCAGATCCGGACAGGAGTATAATTCACCCCTCCACTTT CASRSGQEYNSPLHF TRBV11-3 TRBD1 TRBJ1-6 NA
TGTGCCAGCAGTGCGAGGACAGGGGCCCCTCGTTACGAGCAGTACTTC CASSARTGAPRYEQYF TRBV6-1 TRBD1 TRBJ2-7 NA
TGTGCCAGCAGCCAAACTGGGACAGCCTATGGCTACACCTTC CASSQTGTAYGYTF TRBV4-2 TRBD1 TRBJ1-2 once
TGTGCCAGCAGTTTAGCAGGGGCGGGCTACAATGAGCAGTTCTTC CASSLAGAGYNEQFF TRBV27 NA TRBJ2-1 NA
TGTGTGACAGGGGGGCTGTTCTCGGTAATGACTGAAGCTTTCTTT CVTGGLFSVMTEAFF TRBV28 TRBD1 TRBJ1-1 NA
TGTGCCACCAGCAAAATACCTAGCAGGGAGACCCAGTACTTC CATSKIPSRETQYF TRBV15 NA TRBJ2-5 NA
TGCGCCAGCAGTAACTTTAAGGGGGCGCAACAGCCCCAGCATTTT CASSNFKGAQQPQHF TRBV23-1 TRBD1 TRBJ1-5 NA
TGTGCCATCAGGGGAAACTACGAGCAGTACTTC CAIRGNYEQYF TRBV10-3 NA TRBJ2-7 NA
TGCGCCAGCAGCTTGGACAGGGGGCCCTACGAGCAGTACTTC CASSLDRGPYEQYF TRBV5-1 TRBD1 TRBJ2-7 once
TGTGCCAGCAGCTTAGGGGTCTCGTATGAGCAGTTCTTC CASSLGVSYEQFF TRBV11-3 NA TRBJ2-1 once
TGTGCCAGTAGTCTCCAACTAGCGGGAATGACCTACAATGAGCAGTTCTTC CASSLQLAGMTYNEQFF TRBV19 TRBD2 TRBJ2-1 NA
TGTGCCAGCAGCCTGACAGGGGGCAACACCGGGGAGCTGTTTTTT CASSLTGGNTGELFF TRBV5-4 TRBD1 TRBJ2-2 NA
TGCAGGGATGGGGGGGAGGGTGAGCAGTTCTTC CRDGGEGEQFF TRBV20-1 TRBD2 TRBJ2-1 NA
TGTGCCAGCCAGGGAAACATCTACGAGCAGTACTTC CASQGNIYEQYF TRBV28 NA TRBJ2-7 NA
TGCGCCAGCAGCCAAGACGACCTTCCGGCTAGCGGGGATTACAATGAGCAGTTCTTC CASSQDDLPASGDYNEQFF TRBV4-3 TRBD2 TRBJ2-1 once
TGTGCCAGCAGCAAACGGACAGGTAGCGGCGGGGAGCTGTTTTTT CASSKRTGSGGELFF TRBV14 NA TRBJ2-2 NA
TGTGCCATCAGTGCTGCAGGGGGCTCTGGCTACACCTTC CAISAAGGSGYTF TRBV10-3 TRBD1 TRBJ1-2 NA
TGTGCCAGCAGCGCGCTAAGCACAGATACGCAGTATTTT CASSALSTDTQYF TRBV9 NA TRBJ2-3 NA